Presented here are 3 T cell receptor beta chains from one specimen sequenced in a study of cytomegalovirus exposure and HLA in healthy donors. The PCR made use of 60 Vbeta and 13 Jbeta primers. Clones were sequenced by immunoSEQ multiplex PCR, and TCRdb holds only the in-frame ones, with some missing. Of roughly 180,000 clones in the sample, around four fifths were seen once. The sequencing input was PBMCs. Source of these receptors: a man aged 25-45 years in good health and CMV-seronegative.

This clone was counted only a few times. The CDR3 spells CASRLELPTNSGANVLTF. The CDR3 region has the DNA TGTGCAAGTCGCTTAGAACTACCAACAAACTCTGGGGCCAACGTCCTGACTTTC. The chain has TRBV12-2 and TRBJ2-6; no DNA check was done on the table's D call, TRBD2. TRBV12-2 is reported as a pseudogene. The CDR3 has 18 residues.

The chain combines TRBV7-2 with TRBJ2-7; TRBD2 matches at 8 bases. Germline V gene sequence: CDR1 SGHTA, CDR2 FQGNSA. CDR3 length equals 15 residues. The V segment lost 3 bases and the J segment 0 bases; nucleotides outside the gene matches: 4. As DNA, the CDR3 is TGTGCCAGCAGCTTGATGGCGGGGGGCTCCTACGAGCAGTACTTC. Encoded protein: CASSLMAGGSYEQYF.

This clone was seen more than once but under ten times. The DNA for the CDR3 is TGTGCCAGCAGTTTACAGGGCAGGGCGAGTAACTATGGCTACACCTTC. Encoded protein: CASSLQGRASNYGYTF. The chain links TRBV28 to TRBJ1-2; D may be TRBD1 (5 bases). The V gene lost 2 bases and the J gene lost 1 base, with 14 bases spanning the gap. This CDR3 has 16 amino acids. Germline CDR1 and CDR2: MDHEN and SYDVKM.